This T cell receptor (beta chain) was documented in a study of blood T cell repertoires in COVID-19. Overall study: Sites across the United States, Italy and Spain contributed samples from acute and convalescent COVID-19. T cells, B-cell-depleted T cells, or PBMCs supplied cDNA or gDNA.

Trimming pared 4 bases from V and 5 bases from J, leaving 11 bases between. Germline CDR1 is SGHNT and CDR2 is YYREEE (reference sequence). This CDR3 has 13 amino acids. Clones were sequenced by immunoSEQ multiplex PCR, and TCRdb holds only the in-frame ones, with some missing. The sample gives around 15,000 clones, 88% of which show up once; approximately 12% is in the top ten. The receptor comes from a human donor in a cohort sampled during active COVID-19. The chain recombines TRBV5-4 with TRBJ2-3, with D possibly matching TRBD1 (6 bases). The sequenced sample consisted of peripheral blood. Written as DNA, the CDR3 is TGTGCCAGCAGCCCCAACAGGGTAGATACGCAGTATTTT. This codes for CASSPNRVDTQYF. The full variable domain, with the rest looked up from reference TRBV5-4 and TRBJ2-3, is ETGVTQSPTHLIKTRGQQVTLRCSSQSGHNTVSWYQQALGQGPQFIFQYYREEENGRGNFPPRFSGLQFPNYSSELNVNALELDDSALYLCASSPNRVDTQYFGPGTRLTVL.